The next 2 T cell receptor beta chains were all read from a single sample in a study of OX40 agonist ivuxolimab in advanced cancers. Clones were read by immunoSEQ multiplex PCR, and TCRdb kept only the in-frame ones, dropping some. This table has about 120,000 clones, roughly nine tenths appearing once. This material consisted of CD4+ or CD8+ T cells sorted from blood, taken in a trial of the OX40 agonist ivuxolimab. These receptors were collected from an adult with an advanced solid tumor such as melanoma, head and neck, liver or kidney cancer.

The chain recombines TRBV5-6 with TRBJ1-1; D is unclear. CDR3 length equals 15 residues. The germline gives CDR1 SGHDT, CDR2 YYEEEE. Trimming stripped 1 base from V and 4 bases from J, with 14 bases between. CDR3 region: CASSLPQGRTTEAFF. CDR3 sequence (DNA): TGTGCCAGCAGCTTGCCCCAAGGACGCACCACTGAAGCTTTCTTT.

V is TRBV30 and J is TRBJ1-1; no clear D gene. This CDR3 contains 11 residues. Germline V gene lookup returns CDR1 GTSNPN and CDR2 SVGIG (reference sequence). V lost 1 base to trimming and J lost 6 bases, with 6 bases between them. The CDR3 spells CAWSDRAEAFF. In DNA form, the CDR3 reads TGTGCCTGGAGTGATCGTGCTGAAGCTTTCTTT.